Sequencing of this TCR beta chain was carried out in a study of Graves' ophthalmopathy and Graves' hyperthyroidism. Across the whole study: A follow-up of 18 months without ophthalmopathy meant that hyperthyroidism was stable.

Looked up from germline, CDR1 is SQVTM and CDR2 is ANQGSEA. V dropped 1 base and J dropped 3 bases, with 13 bases sitting between them. The CDR3 length is 14 residues. RNA transcripts were the template, and TCR beta CDR3 regions were amplified from them. After a first-round RT-PCR with HTBI primers, a second-round multiplex PCR was run. TCRdb itself ran the multiplex PCR reads through MiXCR, one entry per CDR3 protein. The sample has roughly 1.1 million distinct CDR3 sequences, 36% seen once. The V gene is TRBV29-1, the J gene TRBJ2-7, with D perhaps matching TRBD2 (7 bases). The sample comprised peripheral blood or thyroid tissue (not recorded which). The TCR originated in an adult man with Graves' hyperthyroidism. In DNA form, the CDR3 reads TGCAGCGTTGAAGGGGGGAGGGGGAGCTACGAGCAGTACTTC. Translated: CSVEGGRGSYEQYF.